The 31 T cell receptor beta chains below were found in one sample sequenced in a study of blood T cell repertoires in COVID-19 (dated by TCRdb to the early 2020s). Library preparation used the immunoSEQ multiplex PCR assay. TCRdb stores this immuneACCESS table with in-frame sequences only. Part of the clones is absent; in the studies checked, under half of the shortfall reflects unresolved V genes, and no reason is known for the rest. The sample contains about 150,000 clones, 84% of them found a single time. The ten largest clonotypes hold around 9% of the sample. The source material was peripheral blood. These receptors were taken from a young man with COVID-19, enrolled during active disease.

This clone has only one observation. The genes are TRBV19 and TRBJ2-7, with D maybe TRBD2 (6 bases). The CDR3 is 14 residues long. With 10 bases removed from V and 2 bases from J, the gap between germline ends came to 18 bases. Germline V gene data show CDR1 as LNHDA and CDR2 as SQIVND (reference sequence). The CDR3 DNA reads TGTGCCACCCATCGGGGGTTCGCTCCCTACGAGCAGTACTTC. Protein sequence: CATHRGFAPYEQYF.

DNA of the CDR3: TGTGCCAGCACATTAGGGGTTACTTCTGGAAACACCATATATTTT. Translated, it gives CASTLGVTSGNTIYF. This chain links TRBV6-5 with TRBJ1-3; D possibly corresponds to TRBD1 (5 bases). Trimming took off 7 bases at V and 1 base at J, with 14 bases between the two ends. The CDR3 sequence is 15 residues long. Germline V gives CDR1 MNHEY, CDR2 SVGAGI.

The genes are TRBV6-2 or TRBV6-3 and TRBJ2-7; no reliable D call. The CDR3 spans 13 residues. Germline V gene lookup returns CDR1 MNHEY and CDR2 SVGEGT. Trimming cost V 2 bases and J 6 bases, with 11 bases left between them. CDR3 loop: CASSYPMSGEQYF. The CDR3 DNA sequence: TGTGCCAGCAGTTACCCGATGTCAGGCGAGCAGTACTTC.

The chain recombines TRBV7-9 with TRBJ2-2; D possibly corresponds to TRBD2 (5 bases). The V end lost 5 bases, the J end lost 6 bases, and 13 bases lay between the germline ends. This CDR3 is built from 14 residues. Germline-derived CDR1 and CDR2 are SEHNR and FQNEAQ (reference sequence). The CDR3 loop is CASSPKDSSGELFF. CDR3 nucleotide sequence: TGTGCCAGCAGCCCAAAGGACTCCTCCGGGGAGCTGTTTTTT.

This clone has a handful of counts. The sample has other DNA sequences that encode this CDR3 too. The CDR3 bases are TGTGCCAGTAGTCCGACAGGGGGAGGTCAGCCCCAGCATTTT. Translated, it gives CASSPTGGGQPQHF. The chain has TRBV19 and TRBJ1-5; 9 bases fit TRBD1. Germline values: CDR1 LNHDA, CDR2 SQIVND (reference sequence). The CDR3 is 14 residues long. The junction had 5 bases not matched to a gene; V was cut back by 5 bases and J by 6 bases. Full variable domain (missing parts from reference TRBV19 and TRBJ1-5): DGGITQSPKYLFRKEGQNVTLSCEQNLNHDAMYWYRQDPGQGLRLIYYSQIVNDFQKGDIAEGYSVSREKKESFPLTVTSAQKNPTAFYLCASSPTGGGQPQHFGDGTRLSIL.

This clone appeared many times. The CDR3 coding sequence is TGTGCCAGCAGTGTGGGGACAGGGGGCTACAATGAGCAGTTCTTC. Residues: CASSVGTGGYNEQFF. V usage is TRBV6-4 and J usage is TRBJ2-1; 11 bases line up with TRBD1. Per germline, CDR1 MRHNA and CDR2 SNTAGT. This CDR3 region has 15 residues. J lost 3 bases, V lost 4 bases, and 2 bases had no gene match.

The rearrangement links TRBV3-1 (or the pseudogene TRBV3-2) to TRBJ2-7, with 8 bases that match TRBD2. Germline V gene lookup returns CDR1 LGHDT and CDR2 YNNKEL (reference sequence). Losses at the gene ends were 3 bases for V and 6 bases for J; bases not matched to a gene: 7. This CDR3 comprises 14 residues. CDR3 in amino acids: CASSHNIGGGEQYF. The CDR3 DNA is TGTGCCAGCAGCCACAACATCGGGGGGGGCGAGCAGTACTTC.

The chain combines TRBV6-5 with TRBJ2-1; D remains ambiguous. Trimming took off 4 bases at V and 0 bases at J, with 13 bases between the two ends. CDR1 and CDR2 from the germline V gene are MNHEY and SVGAGI. This CDR3 has 16 residues. CDR3 coding DNA: TGTGCCAGCAGTTTAAAGCGCCTTAGCTCCTACAATGAGCAGTTCTTC. Protein: CASSLKRLSSYNEQFF.

This chain joins TRBV3-1 (or the pseudogene TRBV3-2) and TRBJ2-5; 9 nucleotides line up with TRBD1. Unmatched junction bases numbered 9, after V lost 6 bases and J lost 7 bases. CDR1 is LGHDT and CDR2 is YNNKEL in the germline V gene (reference sequence). This CDR3 region has 14 residues. CDR3 nucleotides: TGTGCCAGCAGAAGGACAGGGGCCCTTGGGACCCAGTACTTC. Its translation is CASRRTGALGTQYF.

The rearrangement links TRBV6-2 or TRBV6-3 to TRBJ1-1, with TRBD1 matching over 11 bases. This CDR3 is built from 13 residues. Trimming removed 5 bases from V and 5 bases from J; junction bases left unmatched: 1. Germline CDR1 MNHEY, CDR2 SVGEGT. CDR3 coding DNA: TGTGCCAGCAGTGGGACAGGGGGGACTGAAGCTTTCTTT. Protein sequence: CASSGTGGTEAFF.

The rearrangement joins TRBV2 to TRBJ2-3, with D possibly matching TRBD2 (7 bases). The CDR3 loop spans 15 amino acids. V was clipped by 6 bases and J by 2 bases, with 15 bases between them. Germline CDR1 and CDR2: SNHLY and FYNNEI. The CDR3 sequence: CASSGGQSFTDTQYF. DNA for the CDR3: TGTGCCAGCAGCGGGGGGCAGTCTTTCACAGATACGCAGTATTTT.

The V gene is TRBV12-3 or TRBV12-4, the J gene TRBJ1-2, with D unclear. V was cut by 3 bases and J by 12 bases, with 14 bases left in between. The CDR3 totals 12 residues. CDR3 nucleotide sequence: TGTGCCAGCAGTTTTGGGTGGGGAGGGAACACCTTC. This codes for CASSFGWGGNTF.

V and J are TRBV6-5 and TRBJ2-1; TRBD2 aligns across 10 bases. With V trimmed by 6 bases and J by 4 bases, 3 bases remained unmatched. This CDR3 spans 14 amino acids. Germline CDR1 and CDR2: MNHEY and SVGAGI. Written as DNA, the CDR3 is TGTGCCAGCAGGGGGACTAGCGCGTACAATGAGCAGTTCTTC. Its protein is CASRGTSAYNEQFF.

This chain uses TRBV28 with TRBJ2-1; D perhaps matches TRBD1 (5 bases). V was trimmed by 3 bases and J by 4 bases, leaving 13 bases between them. CDR3 size: 15 residues. Looked up from germline, CDR1 is MDHEN and CDR2 is SYDVKM. The CDR3 sequence is CASSFGQGGYNEQFF. The CDR3, as DNA: TGTGCCAGCAGTTTCGGGCAGGGCGGATACAATGAGCAGTTCTTC.

This clone is a singleton in its sample. The rearrangement joins TRBV9 to TRBJ1-1, with a tentative D call TRBD1 (5 bases). The CDR3 contains 15 residues. The V and J ends lost 4 bases and 0 bases respectively, with 13 bases between them. Germline CDR1 and CDR2: SGDLS and YYNGEE. CDR3 DNA sequence: TGTGCCAGCAGCCCGAATCCGACAGTGAACACTGAAGCTTTCTTT. Amino acid sequence: CASSPNPTVNTEAFF.

V gene TRBV19 combines with J gene TRBJ1-2, with 8 nucleotides matching TRBD1. Germline V CDR1 and CDR2: LNHDA, SQIVND (reference sequence). The CDR3 runs to 16 residues. The V segment lost 5 bases and the J segment 7 bases; nucleotides outside the gene matches: 15. CDR3 sequence: CASSPLTTGALAGYTF. In nucleotides, the CDR3 is TGTGCCAGTAGTCCCCTCACGACAGGGGCTCTAGCTGGCTACACCTTC.

The chain recombines TRBV4-1 with TRBJ2-5, with 7 bases matching TRBD1. This CDR3 spans 13 amino acids. CDR1 is MGHRA and CDR2 is YSYEKL in the germline V gene. After removal of 5 bases from V and 5 bases from J, the junction contained 5 bases not matched to a gene. For the CDR3, the DNA is TGCGCCAGCAGCAAGGGACAGTTGGAGACCCAGTACTTC. Encoded protein: CASSKGQLETQYF.

CDR3 residues: CASSSGKLINEKLFF. The CDR3 DNA reads TGTGCCAGCAGCTCCGGGAAACTCATCAATGAAAAACTGTTTTTT. The chain uses TRBV28 and TRBJ1-4, with D uncertain. CDR3 length: 15 amino acids. Looked up from germline, CDR1 is MDHEN and CDR2 is SYDVKM. The V end was cut by 6 bases, the J end by 5 bases, with 16 bases between.

V usage is TRBV5-1 and J usage is TRBJ2-7; D call uncertain. The CDR3 totals 15 residues. The V gene lost 0 bases and the J gene lost 0 bases, with 10 bases spanning the gap. In germline, CDR1 is SGHRS, CDR2 YFSETQ. CDR3 sequence (DNA): TGCGCCAGCAGCTTGGCCGGTCAGGACTCCTACGAGCAGTACTTC. As protein: CASSLAGQDSYEQYF.

The chain uses TRBV10-3 and TRBJ2-3; 9 positions match TRBD1. Germline trimming cut 4 bases from V and 1 base from J; bases unmatched to any gene: 9. CDR1 and CDR2 from the germline V gene are ENHRY and SYGVKD. The CDR3 contains 17 residues. The CDR3 sequence: CAISGSRDRDGTDTQYF. DNA of the CDR3: TGTGCCATCAGTGGGTCCCGGGACAGGGACGGCACAGATACGCAGTATTTT.

Only one count was recorded for this clone. The rearrangement uses TRBV5-5 and TRBJ1-1, with 9 bases matching TRBD1. Germline assignment: CDR1 SGHKS and CDR2 YYEKEE (reference sequence). CDR3 size: 14 residues. Germline trimming cut 0 bases from V and 5 bases from J; bases unmatched to any gene: 2. Written as DNA, the CDR3 is TGTGCCAGCAGCTTGGACAGGGGGCGAACTGAAGCTTTCTTT. Translated, it gives CASSLDRGRTEAFF.

The chain couples TRBV6-4 to TRBJ1-1; 8 nucleotides agree with TRBD1. Germline CDR1 is MRHNA and CDR2 is SNTAGT. The CDR3 has 14 amino acids. The V segment lost 6 bases and the J segment 2 bases; nucleotides outside the gene matches: 5. This CDR3 is CASRAGQGNTEAFF. CDR3 nucleotide sequence: TGTGCCAGCAGGGCCGGACAGGGTAACACTGAAGCTTTCTTT.

V and J are TRBV6-1 and TRBJ1-2; a weak D match, TRBD1 (6 bases). Germline V gene sequence: CDR1 MNHNS, CDR2 SASEGT. The CDR3 totals 17 residues. Trimming shortened V by 2 bases and J by 5 bases, and 21 bases separated the two germline ends. CDR3: CASSEFPNRVLGYGYTF. Here the CDR3 DNA reads TGTGCCAGCAGTGAATTCCCTAACAGGGTATTAGGGTATGGCTACACCTTC.

The chain links TRBV28 to TRBJ1-2; 7 bases align to TRBD1. This CDR3 spans 15 amino acids. Per germline, CDR1 MDHEN and CDR2 SYDVKM. The junction had 11 bases not matched to a gene; V was cut back by 7 bases and J by 3 bases. As DNA, the CDR3 is TGTGCCAGCAACACCGCCCGGGACAGCTACTATGGCTACACCTTC. Translation gives CASNTARDSYYGYTF.

V usage is TRBV12-2 and J usage is TRBJ2-1; no check of the table's D call, TRBD2, against the DNA was made. TRBV12-2 is listed as a pseudogene. This CDR3 comprises 19 residues. This CDR3 is CASRLPNTGGGHSYNEQFF. CDR3 nucleotide sequence: TGTGCAAGTCGCTTGCCAAACACTGGTGGCGGGCACTCCTACAATGAGCAGTTCTTC.

This clone was seen only once. V is TRBV15 and J is TRBJ2-3; tentatively, D is TRBD2 (5 bases). The V and J ends lost 1 base and 0 bases respectively, with 11 bases between them. The CDR3 is made up of 16 amino acids. Germline V CDR1 and CDR2: LNHNV, YYDKDF (reference sequence). This CDR3 is CATSRAPGSSTDTQYF. DNA of the CDR3: TGTGCCACCAGCAGAGCCCCGGGATCTAGCACAGATACGCAGTATTTT.

The rearrangement uses TRBV5-1 and TRBJ2-2; D is ambiguous. Germline V gene lookup returns CDR1 SGHRS and CDR2 YFSETQ. This CDR3 region has 15 residues. Between the trimmed V and J ends, which lost 7 bases and 5 bases, there was a span of 18 bases. Here the CDR3 reads CASLAAPSGTGELFF. DNA for the CDR3: TGCGCCAGCCTCGCGGCCCCCAGTGGGACCGGGGAGCTGTTTTTT.

V gene TRBV6-5 combines with J gene TRBJ1-6; possibly TRBD1 for D (6 bases). This CDR3 region has 14 residues. Germline V gene data show CDR1 as MNHEY and CDR2 as SVGAGI. V dropped 6 bases and J dropped 3 bases, with 9 bases sitting between them. The CDR3 here is CASRRTDYNSPLHF. The CDR3 DNA sequence: TGTGCCAGCAGACGGACAGACTATAATTCACCCCTCCACTTT.

The count of this clone is one. This chain links TRBV7-8 with TRBJ2-7; D may be TRBD1 (6 bases). The germline V and J ends were trimmed by 1 base and 6 bases, with 10 bases remaining between them. The V gene's germline CDR1 is SGHVS and CDR2 FQNEAQ. The CDR3 sequence is 13 residues long. The DNA for the CDR3 is TGTGCCAGCAGCTTAGTACAGGGAAGCGAGCAGTACTTC. It specifies CASSLVQGSEQYF.

CDR3 residues: CASSVTGWLGYTF. Written as DNA, the CDR3 is TGTGCCAGCAGCGTCACAGGGTGGCTTGGCTACACCTTC. The chain couples TRBV9 to TRBJ1-2; TRBD1 is a possible D gene (6 bases). The V end lost 2 bases, the J end lost 7 bases, and 12 bases lay between the germline ends. In germline, CDR1 is SGDLS, CDR2 YYNGEE. The CDR3 spans 13 residues.

The chain carries TRBV7-8 and TRBJ1-2; maybe TRBD1 (5 bases). The V and J ends lost 1 base and 4 bases respectively, with 10 bases between them. The CDR3 runs 14 residues. Germline V lookup: CDR1 SGHVS, CDR2 FQNEAQ. Written as DNA, the CDR3 is TGTGCCAGCAGCTTAGAAGGGGAGGGCTATGGCTACACCTTC. It codes for CASSLEGEGYGYTF.